This TCR beta chain is from a study of cytomegalovirus exposure and HLA in healthy donors. Study results and limitations: Other equally common chains were less clonally expanded than HLA-associated TCR beta chains, a later analysis showed.

Primers included in the PCR were 60 Vbeta and 13 Jbeta primers. TCRdb keeps only in-frame clones here, not all; method: immunoSEQ multiplex PCR. The table has under 200,000 clones, 80% seen once. This clone was seen only once. Its antigen remains unknown. The V gene's germline CDR1 is MRHNA and CDR2 SNTAGT. V dropped 2 bases and J dropped 1; count of bases not matched to a gene: 10. The CDR3 covers 18 residues. Sequences were obtained from PBMCs. The clonotype was recovered from a human donor in good health. The chain has TRBV6-4 and TRBJ2-5; TRBD2 agrees at 10 bases. CDR3 bases: TGTGCCAGCAGTGACCTCTCCTTACTAGCGGGGTTCCAAGAGACCCAGTACTTC. Its translation: CASSDLSLLAGFQETQYF.